Below, one TCR beta chain is given with its context. Its antigen is as yet unknown. This sample is part of a study of cytomegalovirus exposure and HLA in healthy donors. Findings and caveats of the study: Earlier results showed most TCR beta V segments being productive about 87% or about 30% of the time.

Germline V gives CDR1 SGHTA, CDR2 FQGNSA. V lost 0 bases and J lost 6, with 14 bases in between. This CDR3 spans 15 amino acids. The PCR made use of 60 Vbeta and 13 Jbeta primers. Generated by immunoSEQ multiplex PCR, the TCRdb table keeps only in-frame clones and is missing some. Counted here are 100,000 or so clones, around 80% occurring once; the ten biggest clones make up over 2%. The receptor comes from a man in his thirties or forties in good health and CMV-seronegative. Material: PBMCs. The chain joins TRBV7-2 to TRBJ1-2; no clear D gene. CDR3 bases: TGTGCCAGCAGCTTAGCCACCCCCCGTTCTAATGGCTACACCTTC. Its translation is CASSLATPRSNGYTF.